This is a list of T cell receptor beta chains from one sample in a study of blood T cell repertoires in COVID-19. Sequenced by immunoSEQ multiplex PCR; TCRdb stores in-frame clones only, minus some. The sample yields approximately 250,000 clones, approximately 86% seen once. The sequenced sample consisted of peripheral blood. Receptors originate from a man younger than 35 with active or convalescent COVID-19. CDR3s include the opening cysteine and the closing phenylalanine or tryptophan. A D gene is named only where the DNA matches it firmly. Not every row has a clone size; where given, it reads once, few, many or a size class.

V	J	size	D	CDR3	DNA
TRBV10-3	TRBJ2-3	.	TRBD2	CATALSGGTTDTQYF	TGTGCCACGGCCCTTAGCGGGGGGACCACAGATACGCAGTATTTT
TRBV19	TRBJ2-5	.	TRBD2	CASSGREGETQYF	TGTGCCAGTAGCGGCAGGGAGGGGGAGACCCAGTACTTC
TRBV27	TRBJ1-6	.	TRBD1	CASSFLTLTGGEYNSPLHF	TGTGCCAGCAGTTTCCTAACTCTGACAGGGGGCGAGTATAATTCACCCCTCCACTTT
TRBV11-3	TRBJ1-2	.	.	CASSAGDSYGYTF	TGTGCCAGCAGCGCGGGAGACTCTTATGGCTACACCTTC
TRBV25-1	TRBJ1-1	.	TRBD1	CASSEYFGTGGNTEAFF	TGTGCCAGCAGTGAATATTTCGGGACAGGGGGCAACACTGAAGCTTTCTTT
TRBV30	TRBJ1-2	.	.	CAWSKYSLDYGYTF	TGTGCCTGGAGTAAGTACTCCTTGGACTATGGCTACACCTTC
TRBV6-5	TRBJ2-3	.	.	CASGFSGEGTDTQYF	TGTGCCAGCGGCTTTTCGGGGGAGGGCACAGATACGCAGTATTTT
TRBV6-2/TRBV6-3	TRBJ2-3	.	.	CASSYDRKREADTQYF	TGTGCCAGCAGTTACGACCGGAAGAGGGAGGCAGATACGCAGTATTTT
TRBV5-1	TRBJ2-3	.	TRBD2	CASSLLAGLGTDTQYF	TGCGCCAGCAGCTTGCTAGCGGGCTTAGGCACAGATACGCAGTATTTT
TRBV13	TRBJ2-7	few	.	CASSQTQGIRDEQYF	TGTGCCAGCAGCCAAACACAGGGTATTAGGGACGAGCAGTACTTC
TRBV5-6	TRBJ1-2	once	TRBD1	CASSQWTGARAYTF	TGTGCCAGCAGCCAGTGGACAGGGGCGAGGGCCTACACCTTC
TRBV11-2	TRBJ2-3	.	.	CASSYDRPSTDTQYF	TGTGCCAGCAGCTATGACAGGCCTAGCACAGATACGCAGTATTTT
TRBV30	TRBJ1-4	.	.	CAWTAGINEKLFF	TGTGCCTGGACCGCAGGGATAAATGAAAAACTGTTTTTT
TRBV3-1/TRBV3-2	TRBJ2-1	.	TRBD1	CASSPRDRRYNEQFF	TGTGCCAGCAGCCCCCGGGACAGGAGGTACAATGAGCAGTTCTTC
TRBV11-3	TRBJ2-7	.	.	CASSPATGTHEQYF	TGTGCCAGCAGCCCCGCAACAGGGACCCACGAGCAGTACTTC
TRBV7-2	TRBJ2-2	.	.	CASSFFVGENTGELFF	TGTGCCAGCAGCTTTTTTGTGGGAGAGAACACCGGGGAGCTGTTTTTT
TRBV29-1	TRBJ1-2	few	.	CSVERGLEMDYTF	TGCAGCGTTGAAAGGGGATTAGAAATGGACTACACCTTC
TRBV19	TRBJ1-3	.	TRBD1	CASSIKPGQGLIRGGNTIYF	TGTGCCAGTAGTATCAAACCGGGACAGGGGCTCATTCGGGGTGGAAACACCATATATTTT
TRBV4-3	TRBJ2-4	.	.	CASSQEGGLAQYF	TGCGCCAGCAGCCAAGAAGGCGGTTTGGCTCAGTACTTC
TRBV2	TRBJ2-1	.	.	CASSEEEGPIYEQFF	TGTGCCAGCAGTGAGGAGGAGGGCCCGATATATGAGCAGTTCTTC
TRBV27	TRBJ1-6	.	TRBD1	CATGTGFEPLHF	TGTGCCACCGGGACAGGGTTCGAACCCCTCCACTTT
TRBV19	TRBJ1-2	.	.	CASSIDLGAYLYGYTF	TGTGCCAGTAGTATAGATCTTGGAGCCTACCTCTATGGCTACACCTTC
TRBV5-4	TRBJ2-7	.	.	CASSYFAGSPQGYEQYF	TGTGCCAGCAGCTACTTTGCCGGGAGCCCGCAAGGCTACGAGCAGTACTTC
TRBV6-4	TRBJ2-1	.	.	CASSLHQGQEQFF	TGTGCCAGCAGTCTTCACCAGGGACAAGAGCAGTTCTTC
TRBV30	TRBJ1-1	.	.	CAWSRGVNTEAFF	TGTGCCTGGAGTAGGGGCGTGAACACTGAAGCTTTCTTT
TRBV11-2	TRBJ2-4	.	TRBD1	CASSLLRTGLEGAKNIQYF	TGTGCCAGCAGCTTACTCCGGACAGGGTTGGAAGGGGCCAAAAACATTCAGTACTTC
TRBV19	TRBJ2-3	.	.	CASSILQGHTDTQYF	TGTGCCAGTAGTATATTACAGGGACACACAGATACGCAGTATTTT
TRBV2	TRBJ1-5	.	.	CASRAGNQPQHF	TGTGCCAGCAGGGCGGGGAATCAGCCCCAGCATTTT
TRBV19	TRBJ2-6	.	.	CASSADRFHSGANVLTF	TGTGCCAGTAGTGCCGACAGGTTTCACTCTGGGGCCAACGTCCTGACTTTC
TRBV5-5	TRBJ2-7	.	.	CASSRQGLNEQYF	TGTGCCAGCAGCCGACAGGGACTTAACGAGCAGTACTTC
TRBV4-2	TRBJ2-1	.	.	CASSQESSTVFVNEQFF	TGTGCCAGCAGCCAAGAGTCCTCTACAGTATTCGTCAATGAGCAGTTCTTC
TRBV5-4	TRBJ2-7	.	.	CASSLETGETYEQYF	TGTGCCAGCAGCTTGGAAACGGGAGAGACCTACGAGCAGTACTTC
TRBV6-2/TRBV6-3	TRBJ2-1	.	.	CASSYPGQAGDNEQFF	TGTGCCAGCAGTTACCCGGGACAGGCGGGAGACAATGAGCAGTTCTTC
TRBV18	TRBJ1-2	.	.	CASSLAPGYYTF	TGTGCCAGCTCACTTGCCCCGGGTTACTACACCTTC
TRBV28	TRBJ1-3	.	.	CASADTFSGNTIYF	TGTGCCAGCGCAGACACGTTCTCTGGAAACACCATATATTTT
TRBV16	TRBJ1-6	.	.	CASSQSGGFTSPLHF	TGTGCCAGCAGCCAATCGGGAGGGTTCACTTCACCCCTCCACTTT
TRBV20-1	TRBJ2-7	.	TRBD1	CSGDRGYEQYF	TGCAGTGGGGACAGGGGCTACGAGCAGTACTTC
TRBV6-5	TRBJ2-5	.	.	CGLGGSETQYF	TGCGGCCTTGGGGGGAGCGAGACCCAGTACTTC
TRBV12-3/TRBV12-4	TRBJ1-1	few	.	CAISGGTEAFF	TGTGCCATTTCCGGAGGTACTGAAGCTTTCTTT
TRBV6-5	TRBJ2-7	once	TRBD2	CASSYSRTSGIYEQYF	TGTGCCAGCAGTTACTCAAGGACTAGCGGGATCTACGAGCAGTACTTC
TRBV5-1	TRBJ1-4	many	.	CASSLAGGDEKLFF	TGCGCCAGCAGCTTGGCCGGCGGGGATGAAAAACTGTTTTTT
TRBV11-3	TRBJ1-1	.	.	CASSFPDMVATEAFF	TGTGCCAGCAGCTTCCCGGACATGGTGGCCACTGAAGCTTTCTTT
TRBV4-1	TRBJ1-5	.	.	CASSQGEGRNYQPQHF	TGCGCCAGCAGCCAAGGAGAAGGGAGGAACTATCAGCCCCAGCATTTT
TRBV6-6	TRBJ1-1	.	.	CASSSIVDTEAFF	TGTGCCAGCAGTTCAATAGTCGACACTGAAGCTTTCTTT
TRBV2	TRBJ2-3	.	.	CASSEARQTDTQYF	TGTGCCAGCAGTGAAGCGCGTCAAACAGATACGCAGTATTTT
TRBV5-1	TRBJ2-3	.	TRBD1	CASSRGQGSTDTQYF	TGCGCCAGCAGCCGGGGACAGGGGAGCACAGATACGCAGTATTTT
TRBV24-1	TRBJ2-1	once	TRBD2	CATSAKTSGPYNEQFF	TGTGCCACCAGTGCTAAGACTAGCGGGCCATACAATGAGCAGTTCTTC
TRBV19	TRBJ1-3	.	.	CASSLPAGQISGNTIYF	TGTGCCAGTAGTCTCCCCGCCGGACAGATCTCTGGAAACACCATATATTTT
TRBV30	TRBJ1-1	.	TRBD1	CAWSRQGEAFF	TGTGCCTGGAGCCGACAGGGTGAAGCTTTCTTT
TRBV27	TRBJ2-1	.	TRBD2	CASSLFPGLAGVWNEQFF	TGTGCCAGCAGTTTATTTCCGGGACTAGCGGGAGTATGGAATGAGCAGTTCTTC
TRBV6-5	TRBJ2-7	few	.	CASSYSISRARSEQYF	TGTGCCAGCAGTTACTCGATATCCAGGGCCAGAAGCGAGCAGTACTTC
TRBV19	TRBJ2-3	once	TRBD2	CASSRTSGRARAIDTQYF	TGTGCCAGTAGTCGGACTAGCGGGAGGGCCCGGGCTATAGATACGCAGTATTTT
TRBV30	TRBJ2-4	.	.	CAWSVNRGGGIQYF	TGTGCCTGGAGTGTAAACAGGGGGGGAGGCATTCAGTACTTC
TRBV2	TRBJ2-7	few	.	CASSPGTSYEQYF	TGTGCCAGCAGCCCGGGGACTTCCTACGAGCAGTACTTC
TRBV6-2/TRBV6-3	TRBJ2-3	.	TRBD2	CASSGTSGTDTQYF	TGTGCCAGCAGCGGGACTAGCGGTACAGATACGCAGTATTTT
TRBV19	TRBJ1-1	.	.	CASSIGGNTEAFF	TGTGCCAGTAGTATAGGGGGCAACACTGAAGCTTTCTTT
TRBV6-5	TRBJ1-1	.	.	CASSPQEGRGEAFF	TGTGCCAGCAGTCCCCAAGAGGGGAGGGGTGAAGCTTTCTTT
TRBV28	TRBJ2-1	.	.	CASSPRRGYNEQFF	TGTGCCAGCAGTCCCAGAAGAGGCTACAATGAGCAGTTCTTC
TRBV3-1/TRBV3-2	TRBJ1-5	.	.	CASSQAGNQPQHF	TGTGCCAGCAGCCAAGCGGGAAATCAGCCCCAGCATTTT